The source of this TCR beta chain is a study of T cells after yellow fever vaccination. The wider study: Low-cell-number fractions were prepared with SMART-Seq v4 Ultra Low Input.

In germline, CDR1 is SEHNR, CDR2 FQNEAQ (reference sequence). This CDR3 has 13 amino acids. V dropped 1 base and J dropped 7; count of bases not matched to a gene: 3. In regard to this clonotype: Its specificity is not known.

The 5'RACE template-switching step produced TCR cDNA and added a universal primer site and UMIs. In TCRdb, the 5' RACE reads were re-called with MiXCR into one record per CDR3 protein. Here the sample spans more than 350,000 distinct CDR3 sequences, around 10% being singletons. Findings and caveats of the study: In post-booster samples, most primary-vaccination clones reappeared (around 95% CD4, over 70% CD8).

The sample here was PBMCs, taken on the day of the first yellow fever vaccination. The TCR comes from a man aged 18-30 years who received the YFV17D yellow fever vaccine. This chain joins TRBV7-9 and TRBJ1-1, with 7 bases that match TRBD1. The chain's CDR3 is CASSLVGGGEAFF. For the CDR3, the DNA is TGTGCCAGCAGCTTAGTAGGGGGCGGTGAAGCTTTCTTT.